Below, 3 T cell receptor beta chains from the same sample are listed, as sequenced in a study of blood T cell repertoires in COVID-19. Sequencing was performed with immunoSEQ multiplex PCR; in TCRdb, only in-frame clones are kept and a portion is missing. The sample has 150,000 to 250,000 clones; about 80% are singletons. The sequenced sample consisted of PBMCs or T cells enriched from blood (not recorded which). These receptors all stem from a man aged 35 to 55 who had recovered from COVID-19.

The gene calls are TRBV19 and TRBJ2-5; no reliable D call. Germline values: CDR1 LNHDA, CDR2 SQIVND (reference sequence). This CDR3 is 11 amino acids long. Trimming took off 4 bases at V and 5 bases at J, with 5 bases between the two ends. CDR3 in amino acids: CASSTSETQYF. In nucleotides, the CDR3 is TGTGCCAGTAGTACCTCCGAGACCCAGTACTTC.

V is TRBV7-2 and J is TRBJ1-3, with D unclear. Between the trimmed V and J ends, which lost 1 base and 0 bases, there was a span of 7 bases. This CDR3 spans 15 amino acids. Germline values: CDR1 SGHTA, CDR2 FQGNSA. The CDR3 loop is CASSLDPVSGNTIYF. In DNA form, the CDR3 reads TGTGCCAGCAGCTTAGATCCGGTCTCTGGAAACACCATATATTTT.

V gene TRBV6-6 combines with J gene TRBJ2-4, with 16 bases aligning to TRBD2. CDR1 is MNHNY, CDR2 SVGAGI, per germline (reference sequence). There are 20 residues in the CDR3. The trim removed 6 bases at V and 2 bases at J, leaving 13 bases unmatched. CDR3 DNA: TGTGCCAGCAGCCGTATCCCCGGGACTAGCGGGGGGGCGACCAAAAACATTCAGTACTTC. It specifies CASSRIPGTSGGATKNIQYF.